This T cell receptor (beta chain) is drawn from a study of T cell responses to AZD1222 COVID-19 vaccine (dated by TCRdb to about 2021). Regarding the research as a whole: AZD1222 recipients given second doses at about 4 weeks or at about 12 weeks were pooled, since spike-specific TCR depth and breadth were not found to differ between the two schedules. A total of 230 or so trial participants underwent TCR sequencing, of whom 200 to 220 received two doses of AZD1222 and some 25 received two doses of the MenACWY control vaccine. Trial participants were enrolled by age into subgroups of 18-55, 56-69 and 70-plus years, and around 150, 29 and 61 TCR-sequenced participants, respectively, were included in these subgroups.

Taken from the germline V gene, the CDR1 and CDR2 loops are SGDLS and YYNGEE. Trimming removed 0 bases from V and 4 bases from J, leaving 8 bases between the germline ends. Including cysteine and phenylalanine, the CDR3 has 14 amino acids. Kept here is only the CDR3 DNA, which spans 42 bases and is read in frame from base 1. In the paper's terms, the time point label means: baseline before first vaccination. The vaccinee samples were drawn from two UK trials, COV001 and COV002, one of which was a single-blind randomized controlled phase 2/3 trial testing AZD1222 (ChAdOx1 nCoV-19) in healthy adults. For TCRbeta chain sequencing, PBMC samples from trial participants were taken at day 0 and at day 28 after the second dose. This clone showed up just once. This receptor's antigen is unknown. The input lacks base qualities; no much larger clone sits a single base away. Study-level results and caveats: Because no day 14 peak-response samples were available, the repertoires could be characterized only after the peak T cell response. Spike-specific TCR breadth and depth rose significantly after two AZD1222 doses compared with day 0 and with MenACWY recipients. The vaccine-associated CD4 TCRs covered the entire spike protein, and the dominant responses fell in regions 160-218 and 743-854. Conclusions about previously exposed vaccinees are limited because only a handful of AZD1222 recipients were SARS-CoV-2 seropositive at baseline. Epitopes outside the regions mutated in the B.1.351 and B.1.1.7 variants were reportedly recognized by nearly half of the unique spike-specific TCRs. Participants were mostly white British, with more females than males. The authors suggested clonal diversity may have been underestimated. In the small 56-69-year group, the increase in depth fell short of significance, most likely because of low power.

The CDR3 regions of human TCRbeta chains were subjected to immunosequencing. In the source study's methods: Repertoire TCRs were checked for matches against a reference library of SARS-CoV-2-specific TCRs that had been generated using the MIRA antigen-specificity platform. Breadth meant the fraction of unique TCRs that were SARS-CoV-2-associated, whereas depth meant the fraction of total T cells that were SARS-CoV-2-associated. Using the MIRA data, each spike-specific TCR was mapped to the spike region that the TCR reacts to and placed in a CD4 or CD8 class. Log10-transformed breadth and depth values were compared by one-way ANOVA with Sidak's multiple comparisons tests. TCRdb provides this immuneACCESS table in a form limited to in-frame rearrangements. Some clones are lacking; in checked studies, under half of them reflect an unresolved V gene, and why the rest are absent is not known. V and J calls plus clone size are reproduced from that table; the DNA served to infer D and trimming. The sample table holds some 150,000 clones, of which about 91% were seen once. The ten largest clones take up approximately 16% of the sample.

This sequence originates from an adult in good health. The rearranged chain carries TRBV9 and TRBJ2-1, with no confident D gene call. The sample here was peripheral blood, taken on day 0 of AZD1222 vaccination. The CDR3 protein: CASSVASQYNEQFF. At the DNA level, the sequence is TGTGCCAGCAGCGTAGCTTCACAGTACAATGAGCAGTTCTTC.